The entry that follows covers one T cell receptor beta chain sequence. The V and J ends lost 1 base and 3 bases respectively, with 14 bases between them. Per the germline V gene, CDR1 is SGHRS and CDR2 is YFSETQ. The CDR3 has 15 residues. Only in-frame clones appear in the TCRdb table, and some are missing; sequencing was by immunoSEQ multiplex PCR. The sample holds 250,000 to 350,000 clones, about nine tenths seen once. The data stem from a study of blood T cell repertoires in COVID-19. Whole-study context: PBMCs, B-cell-depleted T cells, or T cells were the source of the cDNA or gDNA that made up the material.

Sequencing input: peripheral blood. This chain links TRBV5-1 with TRBJ2-7; TRBD2 is a possible D gene (6 bases). The receptor comes from an older woman with acute or convalescent COVID-19. The CDR3 DNA reads as TGCGCCAGCAGCTTGACGGGGACTCGGGGCTACGAGCAGTACTTC. It codes for CASSLTGTRGYEQYF.